The next 3 T cell receptor beta chains were all read from a single sample in a study of blood T cell repertoires in COVID-19. Generated by immunoSEQ multiplex PCR, the TCRdb table keeps only in-frame clones and is missing some. The table includes approximately 73,000 clones, around nine tenths detected once. Sequenced sample: peripheral blood. The receptors come from a woman aged 55-70 years with acute or convalescent COVID-19.

The chain employs TRBV11-3 and TRBJ1-6; no clear D gene. The CDR3 is 13 residues long. Trimming removed 2 bases at V and 10 bases at J, with 9 bases between. CDR1 and CDR2 (germline): SGHNT, YENEEA. The DNA of the CDR3 is TGTGCCAGCAGCTTAAATCTAGAATCACCCCTCCACTTT. Translation: CASSLNLESPLHF.

This chain joins TRBV10-3 and TRBJ1-2; D is uncertain. Trimming cost V 0 bases and J 4 bases, with 9 bases left between them. The germline CDR1 and CDR2 sequences are ENHRY and SYGVKD. CDR3 length equals 14 residues. CDR3 nucleotides: TGTGCCATCAGTGAGTCGGACTTCGGCTATGGCTACACCTTC. Amino acids: CAISESDFGYGYTF.

The chain links TRBV3-1 (or the pseudogene TRBV3-2) to TRBJ2-3; D remains ambiguous. The V end was cut by 0 bases, the J end by 2 bases, with 9 bases between. CDR1 and CDR2 from the germline V gene are LGHDT and YNNKEL (reference sequence). This CDR3 spans 15 amino acids. The CDR3, as DNA: TGTGCCAGCAGCCAAGATACCCGGTCCACAGATACGCAGTATTTT. This sequence encodes CASSQDTRSTDTQYF.